Here is one TCR beta chain with its context. Its antigen is currently unknown. TCRdb keeps only in-frame clones here, not all; method: immunoSEQ multiplex PCR. In the table there are roughly 300,000 clones, roughly 89% of which are singletons. The sample originates from a study of Ad26.COV2.S vaccination and SARS-CoV-2 variants. Study conclusions and caveats: Researchers cautioned that TCR breadth and depth analyses may have underestimated total T cell responses.

From germline, CDR1 is KGHSH and CDR2 LQKENI. The CDR3 covers 14 residues. Trimming pared 2 bases from V and 4 bases from J, leaving 9 bases between. Sample treatment: approximately 18 received Ad26.COV2.S at low or high dose, single or two shots; 5 received placebo; per-sample allocation not given. After the first vaccine or placebo injection, samples were drawn on day 63. Material: peripheral blood, obtained in a trial of Ad26.COV2.S vaccine versus placebo. The clonotype originates from a person aged 18 to 65 who received the Ad26.COV2.S COVID-19 vaccine or a placebo. The V and J genes are TRBV18 and TRBJ1-5; weak D call: TRBD1 (5 bases). Written as DNA, the CDR3 is TGTGCCAGCTCACCAATAGAGGGGAATCAGCCCCAGCATTTT. Translated, it gives CASSPIEGNQPQHF.